A single sample is the source of the 17 T cell receptor beta chains below, sequenced in a study of brain T cells in children with intractable seizures. The table came from immunoSEQ multiplex PCR; TCRdb's copy has only in-frame clones and leaves some out. The data show about 340,000 clones, with about 94% seen just once and roughly 6% held by the top ten. Specified time point: blood from clinic visit 5 months post-surgery; TSC patient then seizure free. This specimen consisted of peripheral blood, obtained 5 to 6 months after surgery. Every receptor here comes from a boy in the first two years of life with tuberous sclerosis and intractable seizures.

The V gene is TRBV11-2, the J gene TRBJ2-5; no firm D call. CDR3 size: 16 residues. The V gene's germline CDR1 is SGHAT and CDR2 FQNNGV. The ends were cut back, 4 bases at V and 5 bases at J, with 20 bases in the middle. CDR3 sequence reads: CASSSVTPSTVETQYF. The CDR3 region has the DNA TGTGCCAGCAGCTCGGTAACGCCATCCACGGTCGAGACCCAGTACTTC.

The CDR3 loop is CASSQLRQGGQRYGYTF. DNA of the CDR3: TGTGCCAGCAGCCAACTTAGGCAGGGAGGGCAAAGGTATGGCTACACCTTC. The gene calls are TRBV3-1 (or the pseudogene TRBV3-2) and TRBJ1-2; TRBD1 is a possible D gene (5 bases). Germline V lookup: CDR1 LGHDT, CDR2 YNNKEL (reference sequence). This CDR3 has 17 residues. V was cut by 2 bases and J by 5 bases, with 21 bases left in between.

This clone has a single count. The V and J genes are TRBV19 and TRBJ2-7; 8 nucleotides line up with TRBD1. From germline, CDR1 is LNHDA and CDR2 SQIVND (reference sequence). This CDR3 is 15 amino acids long. After removal of 10 bases from V and 2 bases from J, the junction contained 13 bases not matched to a gene. This CDR3 reads CATAALTGDPYEQYF. The CDR3 DNA sequence: TGTGCCACTGCAGCCTTGACAGGGGACCCCTACGAGCAGTACTTC.

The rearrangement uses TRBV19 and TRBJ2-7; maybe TRBD2 (6 bases). There are 12 residues in the CDR3. Germline CDR1 LNHDA, CDR2 SQIVND (reference sequence). Between the trimmed V and J ends, which lost 10 bases and 7 bases, there was a span of 17 bases. The CDR3 DNA reads TGTGCCACCAACTCGGGAGAAGGTGAGCAGTACTTC. Its protein product is CATNSGEGEQYF.

This chain uses TRBV27 with TRBJ2-3; D not resolved. The CDR3 consists of 13 residues. CDR1 is MNHEY, CDR2 SMNVEV, per germline (reference sequence). With 1 base removed from V and 5 bases from J, the gap between germline ends came to 7 bases. As DNA, the CDR3 is TGTGCCAGCAGTTTATTGCCGGGAGATACGCAGTATTTT. It is translated as CASSLLPGDTQYF.

The chain carries TRBV7-9 and TRBJ1-1; no definite D call. Trimming removed 2 bases from V and 1 base from J, with 8 bases in between. The CDR3 length is 14 residues. Germline CDR1 reads SEHNR; CDR2 reads FQNEAQ (reference sequence). CDR3 protein: CASSLNDANTEAFF. DNA for the CDR3: TGTGCCAGCAGCTTAAATGACGCGAACACTGAAGCTTTCTTT.

V gene TRBV29-1 combines with J gene TRBJ2-5, with unresolved D. Per germline, CDR1 SQVTM and CDR2 ANQGSEA. Trimming took off 4 bases at V and 4 bases at J, with 4 bases between the two ends. The CDR3 consists of 10 residues. CDR3 residues: CSVVRETQYF. The CDR3, as DNA: TGCAGCGTTGTGCGAGAGACCCAGTACTTC.

This chain links TRBV7-9 with TRBJ1-4, with TRBD1 matching 7 bases. CDR1 and CDR2 from the germline V gene are SEHNR and FQNEAQ (reference sequence). This CDR3 comprises 14 residues. J gave up 8 bases and V 5 bases, and 8 bases lay outside the gene matches. CDR3 DNA: TGTGCCAGCAGCCGACAGGGTGCGGGGGAAAAACTGTTTTTT. The encoded protein is CASSRQGAGEKLFF.

The chain is built from TRBV5-4 and TRBJ2-3; 11 bases are a match to TRBD2. Germline CDR1 SGHNT, CDR2 YYREEE (reference sequence). Unmatched junction bases numbered 17, after V lost 3 bases and J lost 2 bases. This CDR3 is built from 20 residues. The CDR3 DNA sequence: TGTGCCAGCAGCTATGGGTCCCGAGCCGTAGCGGGGGGGGCCACAGATACGCAGTATTTT. This encodes CASSYGSRAVAGGATDTQYF. Full variable domain (outside the CDR3, taken from reference TRBV5-4 and TRBJ2-3): ETGVTQSPTHLIKTRGQQVTLRCSSQSGHNTVSWYQQALGQGPQFIFQYYREEENGRGNFPPRFSGLQFPNYSSELNVNALELDDSALYLCASSYGSRAVAGGATDTQYFGPGTRLTVL.

In the case of this clone: The sample contains more than one DNA sequence encoding this CDR3. The chain carries TRBV4-1 and TRBJ2-7, with D perhaps matching TRBD2 (5 bases). Germline assignment: CDR1 MGHRA and CDR2 YSYEKL. V was shortened by 1 base and J by 4 bases, with 8 bases between the two germline ends. This CDR3 comprises 13 residues. CDR3 in DNA: TGCGCCAGCAGCCAAGGGTCGGGGTACGAGCAGTACTTC. Encoded protein: CASSQGSGYEQYF.

This chain joins TRBV23-1 and TRBJ1-6, with D possibly TRBD1 on 6 matching bases. TRBV23-1 is an open reading frame whose function is uncertain. The CDR3 extends over 14 amino acids. Trimming removed 1 base from V and 6 bases from J, with 7 bases in between. The CDR3 loop reads CASSQWDTNSPLHF. The CDR3 DNA is TGCGCCAGCAGTCAATGGGACACTAATTCACCCCTCCACTTT.

Note on this clone: Other DNA sequences of this sample code for an identical CDR3. The chain is built from TRBV4-1 and TRBJ2-3, with TRBD2 identical over 9 bases. Germline CDR1 MGHRA, CDR2 YSYEKL. The CDR3 covers 15 residues. Unmatched junction bases numbered 3, after V lost 1 base and J lost 4 bases. CDR3 sequence reads: CASSQVGLAPDTQYF. The CDR3 DNA reads TGCGCCAGCAGCCAAGTCGGACTAGCGCCAGATACGCAGTATTTT.

The J gene is TRBJ2-3, the V gene TRBV9; no firm D call. The CDR3 sequence is 14 residues long. Germline V gene sequence: CDR1 SGDLS, CDR2 YYNGEE. V was trimmed by 9 bases and J by 2 bases, leaving 16 bases between them. The CDR3 sequence is CATGPPSYTDTQYF. The CDR3 bases are TGTGCCACCGGACCACCCAGCTACACAGATACGCAGTATTTT.

The chain has TRBV29-1 and TRBJ2-1; tentative D call: TRBD2 (5 bases). CDR1 is SQVTM, CDR2 ANQGSEA, per germline. Between the trimmed V and J ends, which lost 4 bases and 4 bases, there was a span of 11 bases. This CDR3 region has 13 residues. This CDR3 is CSVGIAKYNEQFF. DNA for the CDR3: TGCAGCGTTGGGATAGCGAAGTACAATGAGCAGTTCTTC.

The chain links TRBV5-6 to TRBJ2-1; 9 nucleotides agree with TRBD2. The CDR3 loop spans 15 amino acids. V lost 0 bases and J lost 4; bases outside the gene matches: 2. Germline CDR1 is SGHDT and CDR2 is YYEEEE. The CDR3 sequence is CASSLGLAGYNEQFF. The CDR3 nucleotides are TGTGCCAGCAGCTTGGGGCTAGCGGGATACAATGAGCAGTTCTTC.

This rearrangement joins TRBV4-1 to TRBJ2-2, with TRBD2 as a possible D gene (6 bases). This CDR3 has 15 residues. Trimming took 2 bases from V and 2 from J, leaving 9 bases between them. CDR1 and CDR2 from the germline V gene are MGHRA and YSYEKL. The CDR3 loop reads CASSQLGLNTGELFF. The CDR3 DNA is TGCGCCAGCAGCCAACTCGGACTAAACACCGGGGAGCTGTTTTTT.

The rearrangement uses TRBV6-6 and TRBJ1-2, with D perhaps TRBD1 (5 bases). Trimming left V 2 bases short and J 6 bases short, with 13 bases between. The CDR3 covers 14 residues. Germline V gene sequence: CDR1 MNHNY, CDR2 SVGAGI (reference sequence). The CDR3 is CASSYGGTRDGYTF. CDR3 in DNA: TGTGCCAGCAGTTACGGTGGGACTCGAGATGGCTACACCTTC.